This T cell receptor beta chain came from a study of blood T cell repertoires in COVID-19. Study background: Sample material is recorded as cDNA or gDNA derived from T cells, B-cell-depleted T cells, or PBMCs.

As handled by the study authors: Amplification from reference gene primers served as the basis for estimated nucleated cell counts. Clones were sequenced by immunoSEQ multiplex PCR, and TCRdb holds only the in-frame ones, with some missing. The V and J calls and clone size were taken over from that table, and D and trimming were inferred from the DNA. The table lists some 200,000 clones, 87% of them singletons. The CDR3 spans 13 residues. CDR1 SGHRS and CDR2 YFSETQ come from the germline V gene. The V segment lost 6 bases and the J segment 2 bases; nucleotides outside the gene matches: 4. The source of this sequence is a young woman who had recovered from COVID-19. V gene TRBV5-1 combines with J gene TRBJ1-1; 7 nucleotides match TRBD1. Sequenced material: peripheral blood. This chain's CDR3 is CASTGQSNTEAFF. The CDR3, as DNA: TGCGCCAGCACGGGACAGAGCAACACTGAAGCTTTCTTT.